Listed below are T cell receptor beta chains from one sample, sequenced in a study of shared clonotypes between healthy human individuals. Measured with immunoSEQ multiplex PCR; TCRdb has only the in-frame clones, and not every one. The sample lists roughly 2,500,000 clones; more than 85% were seen once. What was sequenced was naive CD4+ T cells from PBMCs. The source of these receptors is a man younger than 35 in good health. Some clones in this sample may be carry-over from other donors' samples. Each CDR3 is given without its conserved first and last residue. Rows give clone size only sometimes, using once, few, many, or a class for an expanded clone.

j_call v_call clone_size cdr3_aa
TRBJ2-3 TRBV7-9 . ASSFSGRVTDTQY
TRBJ1-2 TRBV6-5 . ASSYSWTGRSYGYT
TRBJ2-1 TRBV7-3 . ASSFYGTSLTEQF
TRBJ2-1 TRBV2 . ASSERRLSYNEQF
TRBJ2-1 TRBV5-4 . ASSTSGTGKNEQF
TRBJ2-5 TRBV11-2 . ASSLDLGTQY
TRBJ1-1 TRBV2 . ASNIKRRRGYTEAF
TRBJ2-7 TRBV9 . ASSVVTWRPYEQY
TRBJ2-1 TRBV6-5 . ASSYSGGLGNEQF
TRBJ2-3 TRBV5-1 . ASTPSVSDTQY
TRBJ2-7 TRBV19 . ASSSWTPDSYEQY
TRBJ2-7 TRBV4-2 . ASSLQFRGQRATYEQY
TRBJ1-1 TRBV18 . ASSPQNSNTEAF
TRBJ2-5 TRBV5-4 once ASSFRVQETQY
TRBJ1-5 TRBV11-2 . ASRRDSNQPQH
TRBJ2-3 TRBV10-3 . AIAHQREVDTQY
TRBJ1-5 TRBV19 . ASSMGSGAGSNQPQH
TRBJ2-7 TRBV18 . ASSPGTGGLEQY
TRBJ2-7 TRBV7-2 . ASAEGGGRSHEQY
TRBJ2-5 TRBV28 . ASRYPPLASRRGETQY
TRBJ2-7 TRBV9 . ASSVLGSGYEQY
TRBJ1-4 TRBV28 . ASRGDSREKLF
TRBJ1-1 TRBV6-1 . ASRRGQSKAF
TRBJ2-3 TRBV5-8 . ASSFGGRADTQY
TRBJ2-2 TRBV5-1 . ASSFRANTGELF
TRBJ1-1 TRBV19 once VSKQGVVNTEAF
TRBJ2-7 TRBV7-2 . ASSLALLAGREQY
TRBJ1-3 TRBV11-2 . ASSLRARGNTIY
TRBJ1-5 TRBV10-3 . ASSSVNQPQH
TRBJ2-3 TRBV5-1 . ASSLGNSRGTDTQY
TRBJ1-6 TRBV4-3 . ASSQDRSSYNSPLH
TRBJ1-4 TRBV23-1 . ASSQPQGANEKLF
TRBJ2-7 TRBV18 . ASSPSDSYYEQY
TRBJ2-1 TRBV27 . ASIKLAGGYNEQF
TRBJ2-3 TRBV5-5 . ASSPGTSASTDTQY
TRBJ2-3 TRBV23-1 . ASSHSRTVTDTQY
TRBJ1-5 TRBV27 once ASSFLEGREPQH
TRBJ2-7 TRBV6-5 . ASSYSGQDSYEQY
TRBJ2-1 TRBV11-2 . ASSLGRGNEQF
TRBJ2-5 TRBV29-1 . SVRLAVWGTQY
TRBJ2-2 TRBV6-1 . ASSEGQEWYTGELF
TRBJ2-2 TRBV7-9 . ASRGTGDTGELF
TRBJ2-7 TRBV11-2 . ASSLVVVTSSGYEQY
TRBJ1-3 TRBV5-6 . ASSLGQGGNTIY
TRBJ2-1 TRBV9 . ASSLGDEQF
TRBJ1-1 TRBV2 . ASSVHRAATEAF
TRBJ2-1 TRBV11-2 . ASSLGTSGNEQF
TRBJ2-1 TRBV20-1 . SARLTREQF
TRBJ1-1 TRBV4-1 . ASSQVNGFGAF
TRBJ2-2 TRBV29-1 . SVDSGAGELF